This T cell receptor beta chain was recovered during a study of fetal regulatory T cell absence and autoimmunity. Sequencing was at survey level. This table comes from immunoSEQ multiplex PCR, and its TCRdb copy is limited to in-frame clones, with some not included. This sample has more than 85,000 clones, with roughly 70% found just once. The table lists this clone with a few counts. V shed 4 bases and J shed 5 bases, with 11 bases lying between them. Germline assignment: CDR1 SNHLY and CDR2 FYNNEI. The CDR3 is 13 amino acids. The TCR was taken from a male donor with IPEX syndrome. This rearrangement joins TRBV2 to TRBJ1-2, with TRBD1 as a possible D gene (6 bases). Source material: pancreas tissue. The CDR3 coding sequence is TGTGCCAGCAGTGGGGACCAGGGGTATGGCTACACCTTC. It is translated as CASSGDQGYGYTF.